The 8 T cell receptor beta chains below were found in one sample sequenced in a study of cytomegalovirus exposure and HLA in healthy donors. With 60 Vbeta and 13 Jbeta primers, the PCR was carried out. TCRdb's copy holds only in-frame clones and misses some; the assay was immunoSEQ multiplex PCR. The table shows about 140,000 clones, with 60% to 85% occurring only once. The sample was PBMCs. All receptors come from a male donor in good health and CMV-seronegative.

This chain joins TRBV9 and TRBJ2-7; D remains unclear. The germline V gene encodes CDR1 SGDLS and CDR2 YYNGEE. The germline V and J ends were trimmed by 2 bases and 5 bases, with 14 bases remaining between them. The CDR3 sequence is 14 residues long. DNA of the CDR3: TGTGCCAGCAGCGTTAGGCGGTCGAACGACGAGCAGTACTTC. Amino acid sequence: CASSVRRSNDEQYF.

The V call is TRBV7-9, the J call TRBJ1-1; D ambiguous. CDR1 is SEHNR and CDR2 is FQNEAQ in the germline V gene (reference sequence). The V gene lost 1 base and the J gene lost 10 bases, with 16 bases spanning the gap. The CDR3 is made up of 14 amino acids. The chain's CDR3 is CASSLEAPGTGAFF. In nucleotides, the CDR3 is TGTGCCAGCAGCTTAGAAGCACCGGGAACGGGAGCTTTCTTT. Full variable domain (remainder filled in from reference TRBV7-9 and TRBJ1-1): DTGVSQNPRHKITKRGQNVTFRCDPISEHNRLYWYRQTLGQGPEFLTYFQNEAQLEKSRLLSDRFSAERPKGSFSTLEIQRTEQGDSAMYLCASSLEAPGTGAFFGQGTRLTVV.

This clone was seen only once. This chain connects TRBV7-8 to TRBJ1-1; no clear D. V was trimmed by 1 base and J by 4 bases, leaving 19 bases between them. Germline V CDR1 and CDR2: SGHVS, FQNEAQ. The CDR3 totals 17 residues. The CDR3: CASSLEARTLRGTEAFF. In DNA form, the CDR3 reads TGTGCCAGCAGCTTAGAAGCTAGGACGCTCCGGGGCACTGAAGCTTTCTTT.

The CDR3 loop is CASSLTNPDYNEQFF. CDR3 DNA: TGTGCCAGCAGTTTGACTAACCCTGACTACAATGAGCAGTTCTTC. The rearrangement joins TRBV27 to TRBJ2-1, with D possibly matching TRBD2 (5 bases). The germline gives CDR1 MNHEY, CDR2 SMNVEV (reference sequence). Trimming took 3 bases from V and 3 from J, leaving 12 bases between them. CDR3 length equals 15 residues.

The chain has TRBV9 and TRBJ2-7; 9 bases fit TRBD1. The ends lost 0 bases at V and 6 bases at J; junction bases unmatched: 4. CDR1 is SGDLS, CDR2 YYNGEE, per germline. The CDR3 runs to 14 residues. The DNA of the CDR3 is TGTGCCAGCAGCGTAGGGGACAGGGAGGCCGAGCAGTACTTC. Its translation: CASSVGDREAEQYF.

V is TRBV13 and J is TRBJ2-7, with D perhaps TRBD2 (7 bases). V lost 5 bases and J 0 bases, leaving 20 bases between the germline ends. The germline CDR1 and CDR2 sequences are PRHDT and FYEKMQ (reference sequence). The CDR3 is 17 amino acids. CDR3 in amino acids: CASSTPRGRGSSYEQYF. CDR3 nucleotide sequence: TGTGCCAGCAGCACCCCACGTGGGAGGGGGAGCTCCTACGAGCAGTACTTC.

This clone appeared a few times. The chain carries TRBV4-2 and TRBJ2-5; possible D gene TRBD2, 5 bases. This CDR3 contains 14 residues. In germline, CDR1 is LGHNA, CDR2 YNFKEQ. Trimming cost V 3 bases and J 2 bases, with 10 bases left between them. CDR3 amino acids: CASSQAGDQETQYF. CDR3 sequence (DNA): TGTGCCAGCAGCCAGGCCGGGGATCAAGAGACCCAGTACTTC.

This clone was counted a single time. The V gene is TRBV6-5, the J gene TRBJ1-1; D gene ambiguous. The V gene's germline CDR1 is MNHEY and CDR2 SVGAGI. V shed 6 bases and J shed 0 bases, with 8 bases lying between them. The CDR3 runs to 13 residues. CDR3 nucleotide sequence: TGTGCCAGCAGGGGCAGAGTGAACACTGAAGCTTTCTTT. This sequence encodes CASRGRVNTEAFF.